Below, 24 T cell receptor beta chains from the same sample are listed, as sequenced in a study of blood T cell repertoires in COVID-19. Sequencing used immunoSEQ multiplex PCR; TCRdb keeps in-frame clones, though not all of them. The sample carries more than 300,000 clones, more than 90% recorded once. The source material was PBMCs or T cells enriched from blood (not recorded which). These receptors all stem from a woman aged 25 to 39 who had been exposed to COVID-19.

V is TRBV18 and J is TRBJ1-3, with 9 bases lining up with TRBD1. The CDR3 is 14 residues long. Trimming removed 4 bases from V and 2 bases from J; junction bases left unmatched: 0. The germline CDR1 and CDR2 sequences are KGHSH and LQKENI. CDR3 amino acids: CASSRDRAGNTIYF. DNA for the CDR3: TGTGCCAGCTCACGGGACAGGGCTGGAAACACCATATATTTT. Complete variable domain (other parts from reference TRBV18 and TRBJ1-3): NAGVMQNPRHLVRRRGQEARLRCSPMKGHSHVYWYRQLPEEGLKFMVYLQKENIIDESGMPKERFSAEFPKEGPSILRIQQVVRGDSAAYFCASSRDRAGNTIYFGEGSWLTVV.

This clone was seen just once. J is TRBJ2-1 and V is TRBV11-1; 10 nucleotides line up with TRBD2. With 7 bases clipped from V and 8 bases from J, the junction kept 8 bases outside the gene matches. This CDR3 is built from 14 residues. Germline CDR1 is SGHAT and CDR2 is FQDESV (reference sequence). CDR3 sequence (DNA): TGTGCCAGCAAGCGGGGGGGCCGCTTCGATGAGCAGTTCTTC. Encoded protein: CASKRGGRFDEQFF.

This sequence joins TRBV6-2 or TRBV6-3 and TRBJ1-4; tentative D call: TRBD1 (6 bases). Germline V gives CDR1 MNHEY, CDR2 SVGEGT. The V gene lost 4 bases and the J gene lost 4 bases, with 13 bases spanning the gap. This CDR3 is 15 amino acids long. CDR3 residues: CASSSQGIGNEKLFF. In DNA, the CDR3 is TGTGCCAGCAGTTCACAGGGCATCGGTAATGAAAAACTGTTTTTT.

The V gene is TRBV29-1, the J gene TRBJ1-2; TRBD1 matches 8 bases. Losses at the gene ends were 3 bases for V and 2 bases for J; bases not matched to a gene: 2. The CDR3 runs 13 residues. Germline V gene sequence: CDR1 SQVTM, CDR2 ANQGSEA. For the CDR3, the DNA is TGCAGCGTTGATAGGACAGGGAACTATGGCTACACCTTC. This sequence encodes CSVDRTGNYGYTF. The full variable domain, with the rest looked up from reference TRBV29-1 and TRBJ1-2, is SAVISQKPSRDICQRGTSLTIQCQVDSQVTMMFWYRQQPGQSLTLIATANQGSEATYESGFVIDKFPISRPNLTFSTLTVSNMSPEDSSIYLCSVDRTGNYGYTFGSGTRLTVV.

This clone was seen only once. V is TRBV6-5 and J is TRBJ2-2; D unresolved. Trimming took 2 bases from V and 4 from J, leaving 5 bases between them. Germline V gene lookup returns CDR1 MNHEY and CDR2 SVGAGI. CDR3 length equals 13 residues. The DNA of the CDR3 is TGTGCCAGCAGTTACCCCAGCACCGGGGAGCTGTTTTTT. This translates into CASSYPSTGELFF.

J is TRBJ1-1 and V is TRBV7-9; 7 bases agree with TRBD1. Germline loops: CDR1 SEHNR, CDR2 FQNEAQ (reference sequence). The CDR3 runs 15 residues. After removal of 3 bases from V and 3 bases from J, the junction contained 7 bases not matched to a gene. As DNA, the CDR3 is TGTGCCAGCAGCTTTGATGAGGGGGCGCACACTGAAGCTTTCTTT. Its translation is CASSFDEGAHTEAFF.

This chain uses TRBV11-1 with TRBJ2-1; TRBD1 matches at 9 bases. V lost 6 bases to trimming and J lost 8 bases; unmatched junction nucleotides: 8. This CDR3 comprises 14 residues. Germline loops: CDR1 SGHAT, CDR2 FQDESV (reference sequence). CDR3 DNA sequence: TGTGCCAGCAGGTGGACAGGGGATAGCGATGAGCAGTTCTTC. This encodes CASRWTGDSDEQFF.

The gene calls are TRBV19 and TRBJ1-4; 8 bases are a match to TRBD1. CDR3 length equals 16 residues. V was clipped by 5 bases and J by 0 bases; unmatched bases: 5. CDR1 is LNHDA, CDR2 SQIVND, per germline (reference sequence). This chain's CDR3 is CASSFRGRATNEKLFF. The CDR3 DNA is TGTGCCAGTAGTTTCAGGGGGCGAGCAACTAATGAAAAACTGTTTTTT.

The chain is built from TRBV7-9 and TRBJ2-7; D is perhaps TRBD2 (7 bases). Germline loops: CDR1 SEHNR, CDR2 FQNEAQ (reference sequence). The V end lost 5 bases, the J end lost 4 bases, and 21 bases lay between the germline ends. The CDR3 contains 16 residues. The CDR3 loop is CASSELTRGHNYEQYF. The CDR3 nucleotides are TGTGCCAGCAGCGAGCTTACGCGGGGGCATAATTACGAGCAGTACTTC.

The V gene is TRBV5-1, the J gene TRBJ1-1, with no clear D. Per germline, CDR1 SGHRS and CDR2 YFSETQ. The V gene lost 3 bases and the J gene lost 1 base, with 16 bases spanning the gap. This CDR3 region has 16 residues. DNA for the CDR3: TGCGCCAGCAGCTCCAAACCTCAGCGAAAGAACACTGAAGCTTTCTTT. The encoded protein is CASSSKPQRKNTEAFF.

The chain joins TRBV5-1 to TRBJ1-2, with TRBD1 matching 8 bases. From germline, CDR1 is SGHRS and CDR2 YFSETQ. With V trimmed by 4 bases and J by 6 bases, 5 bases remained unmatched. CDR3 length: 13 amino acids. CDR3 amino acids: CASSPGQGHGYTF. CDR3 sequence (DNA): TGCGCCAGCAGCCCCGGACAGGGCCATGGCTACACCTTC.

The gene calls are TRBV27 and TRBJ2-7, with a possible D match to TRBD2 (7 bases). Germline V gene lookup returns CDR1 MNHEY and CDR2 SMNVEV (reference sequence). This CDR3 spans 13 amino acids. Trimming removed 2 bases at V and 6 bases at J, with 11 bases between. The CDR3 region is CASSLKRGGEQYF. Here the CDR3 DNA reads TGTGCCAGCAGTTTAAAAAGGGGGGGCGAGCAGTACTTC.

The chain is built from TRBV14 and TRBJ2-3; weak D call: TRBD2 (6 bases). From germline, CDR1 is SGHDN and CDR2 FVKESK. V shed 3 bases and J shed 2 bases, with 9 bases lying between them. The CDR3 covers 14 residues. The CDR3 nucleotides are TGTGCCAGCAGCCAGGGGGGTTACACAGATACGCAGTATTTT. Translating it yields CASSQGGYTDTQYF.

A single count supports this clone. The chain joins TRBV7-9 to TRBJ2-7, with 9 bases aligning to TRBD1. V lost 0 bases to trimming and J lost 5 bases; unmatched junction nucleotides: 8. This CDR3 spans 16 amino acids. CDR1 and CDR2 (germline): SEHNR, FQNEAQ (reference sequence). The CDR3 coding sequence is TGTGCCAGCAGCTTAGCCCCCCGGGGACAGGGCCACGAGCAGTACTTC. Amino acids: CASSLAPRGQGHEQYF.

The V and J genes are TRBV15 and TRBJ2-7; TRBD2 might be the D (6 bases). V lost 3 bases to trimming and J lost 4 bases, with 10 bases between them. This CDR3 spans 13 amino acids. Germline CDR1 LNHNV, CDR2 YYDKDF (reference sequence). The CDR3 DNA is TGTGCCACCAGCAGGGGGGGATCATACGAGCAGTACTTC. Protein sequence: CATSRGGSYEQYF.

The gene calls are TRBV5-4 and TRBJ1-1; possibly TRBD1 for D (5 bases). The V and J ends lost 9 bases and 0 bases respectively, with 9 bases between them. In germline, CDR1 is SGHNT, CDR2 YYREEE (reference sequence). CDR3 length: 12 amino acids. CDR3 in amino acids: CATGDLNTEAFF. For the CDR3, the DNA is TGTGCCACGGGGGATTTGAACACTGAAGCTTTCTTT.

The chain uses TRBV29-1 and TRBJ2-3; 8 nucleotides agree with TRBD1. CDR1 and CDR2 (germline): SQVTM, ANQGSEA. V shed 4 bases, J shed 8 bases, and the junction held 11 bases outside the gene matches. The length of the CDR3 is 14 residues. The chain's CDR3 is CSVVGTGTKATQYF. CDR3 DNA: TGCAGCGTTGTCGGGACAGGAACCAAAGCTACGCAGTATTTT.

The rearrangement uses TRBV6-5 and TRBJ1-1; D is possibly TRBD1 (5 bases). Trimming left V 2 bases short and J 11 bases short, with 9 bases between. Germline V gene lookup returns CDR1 MNHEY and CDR2 SVGAGI. CDR3 length: 11 residues. The CDR3 DNA follows: TGTGCCAGCAGTTACCAGGGTTTCGCTTTCTTT. Translation: CASSYQGFAFF.

The chain has TRBV9 and TRBJ2-5; TRBD2 aligns across 8 bases. Unmatched junction bases numbered 7, after V lost 4 bases and J lost 5 bases. CDR1 and CDR2 (germline): SGDLS, YYNGEE. The CDR3 is made up of 14 amino acids. The CDR3 spells CASSPGLVGETQYF. CDR3 nucleotides: TGTGCCAGCAGCCCGGGACTAGTCGGGGAGACCCAGTACTTC.

The chain carries TRBV2 and TRBJ1-4, with 8 bases lining up with TRBD1. Germline CDR1 SNHLY, CDR2 FYNNEI. The CDR3 extends over 15 amino acids. V was clipped by 4 bases and J by 2 bases; unmatched bases: 3. In DNA, the CDR3 is TGTGCCAGCAGTGGCAGGGGGCCCACTAATGAAAAACTGTTTTTT. Encoded protein: CASSGRGPTNEKLFF.

The V call is TRBV5-1, the J call TRBJ2-5, with a tentative D call TRBD2 (5 bases). Germline values: CDR1 SGHRS, CDR2 YFSETQ. The CDR3 extends over 14 amino acids. Trimming left V 0 bases short and J 2 bases short, with 8 bases between. DNA of the CDR3: TGCGCCAGCAGCTTGGGTGAGCGGCAAGAGACCCAGTACTTC. Residues: CASSLGERQETQYF.

The chain carries TRBV27 and TRBJ1-1; D is unclear. Trimming removed 6 bases from V and 1 base from J, with 9 bases in between. The CDR3 sequence is 13 residues long. Per the germline V gene, CDR1 is MNHEY and CDR2 is SMNVEV (reference sequence). This chain's CDR3 is CASRGTANTEAFF. As DNA, the CDR3 is TGTGCCAGCAGGGGCACAGCGAACACTGAAGCTTTCTTT.

V gene TRBV7-9 combines with J gene TRBJ1-3; 9 nucleotides line up with TRBD1. This CDR3 spans 18 amino acids. The V gene's germline CDR1 is SEHNR and CDR2 FQNEAQ (reference sequence). V gave up 6 bases and J gave up 0 bases; unmatched junction bases: 12. CDR3 loop: CASRAIISQGASGNTIYF. The CDR3 bases are TGTGCCAGCAGGGCCATAATCTCACAGGGGGCCTCTGGAAACACCATATATTTT.

The CDR3 loop is CAIKQGSNEKLFF. CDR3 coding DNA: TGTGCCATCAAACAGGGCTCTAATGAAAAACTGTTTTTT. This chain uses TRBV10-3 with TRBJ1-4; D is possibly TRBD1 (6 bases). Trimming cost V 7 bases and J 3 bases, with 9 bases left between them. This CDR3 is built from 13 residues. The germline V gene has CDR1 ENHRY and CDR2 SYGVKD.